This T cell receptor beta chain was observed in a study of shared clonotypes between healthy human individuals. About the research overall: CD4 naive cells filled three plates per donor, CD4 memory three, CD8 naive two and CD8 memory one. Study outcomes and limitations: Sampling involved blood alone; tissue repertoires likely differ.

The V gene lost 6 bases and the J gene lost 3 bases, with 10 bases spanning the gap. CDR1 is ENHRY and CDR2 is SYGVKD in the germline V gene. The CDR3 covers 13 residues. A word on this clone: What it binds is unknown.

Method: immunoSEQ multiplex PCR; TCRdb's copy keeps in-frame clones and lacks some. The table shows hundreds of thousands of clones, with around 96% occurring only once. The sequence was obtained from a woman aged 25 to 39 in good health. Sequencing was performed on naive CD4+ T cells sorted from blood. Subset: CD45RA+ positively selected. This chain joins TRBV10-3 and TRBJ2-3, with D perhaps matching TRBD2 (6 bases). This CDR3 reads CAIRAGQTDTQYF. For the CDR3, the DNA is TGTGCCATCAGAGCGGGCCAAACAGATACGCAGTATTTT.